This section outlines one TCR beta chain sequence together with its context. These data come from a study of blood T cells in healthy people across ages. Alongside a J-beta primer mix, a sample-barcoded 5' primer served in a second PCR lasting about 7 to 11 cycles. TCRdb reprocessed the 5' RACE reads via MiXCR and lists one record per CDR3 protein. Counted here are about 1 million distinct CDR3 sequences, under 55% occurring once; the ten biggest clones make up around 18%. Per germline, CDR1 DFQATT and CDR2 SNEGSKA (reference sequence). The CDR3 has 14 residues. V gave up 2 bases and J gave up 2 bases, with 11 bases separating them.

The gene calls are TRBV20-1 and TRBJ2-3; perhaps TRBD2 as D (5 bases). Input material: blood. The sequence was collected from a woman aged 55-69 years in good health. The CDR3 spells CSARSGVFTDTQYF. DNA of the CDR3: TGCAGTGCTAGATCCGGGGTCTTCACAGATACGCAGTATTTT.